Below, one T cell receptor (beta chain) is given with its context. Its antigen is still unknown. Regarding donors, all were healthy bone marrow donors. Though nominally healthy at sampling, donors likely had unrecorded immune exposures. Researchers ran the PCR with 60 Vbeta and 13 Jbeta primers. Produced via immunoSEQ multiplex PCR; TCRdb's table is partial and in-frame only. This table has around 200,000 clones, more than 65% appearing once. The CDR3 consists of 14 residues. Trimming took off 6 bases at V and 2 bases at J, with 14 bases between the two ends. The germline V gene has CDR1 SGHNT and CDR2 YYREEE (reference sequence). The data stem from a study of cytomegalovirus exposure and HLA in healthy donors. Study-level findings and limits: A missense variant in DCLRE1C was later tied to TCR beta V- and J-gene trimming. Later analysis placed DRB1 highest and HLA-C lowest in TCR association rates, which differed by HLA locus.

The chain links TRBV5-4 to TRBJ1-2, with D possibly TRBD1 on 5 matching bases. The receptor was derived from a girl aged 2-10 years in good health and CMV-seropositive. The sequenced material came from PBMCs. CDR3 amino acids: CASTTGGENYGYTF. CDR3 sequence (DNA): TGTGCCAGCACCACCGGGGGGGAAAACTATGGCTACACCTTC.